Presented here are 21 T cell receptor beta chains from one specimen sequenced in a study of metastatic and nonmetastatic thyroid tumors. TCRdb ran MiXCR on the PCR reads. The sample holds 20,000 to 30,000 clones; more than 20% are singletons and the top ten take about 7.9%. Each patient went into thyroid surgery without having received any treatment. The sequencing input was blood. The receptors originated from a female donor with papillary thyroid cancer or a benign thyroid nodule (not recorded which). Some clones in this sample may be carry-over from other donors' samples.

A remark on this clone: One junction end disagrees with the germline gene, perhaps due to a read error. J is TRBJ2-3 and V is TRBV6-5; D may correspond to TRBD1 or TRBD2 (5 bases each). The germline CDR1 and CDR2 sequences are MNHEY and SVGAGI. This CDR3 contains 16 residues. Here the CDR3 reads CASSYATGAGSDTRYF. The CDR3 DNA is TGTGCCAGCAGTTACGCTACCGGGGCAGGGTCAGATACGCGGTATTTT.

This clone showed up many times. This sequence may be a read error, since a much larger clone differs from it by one base. This chain links TRBV6-2 or TRBV6-3 with TRBJ2-1; tentative D call: TRBD2 (7 bases). Trimming removed 5 bases from V and 4 bases from J, with 18 bases in between. This CDR3 comprises 16 residues. Germline CDR1 is MNHEY and CDR2 is SVGEGT. The CDR3 region is CASSPSLGGAYNEQFF. CDR3 bases: TGTGCCAGCAGTCCCTCGCTGGGGGGGGCTTACAATGAGCAGTTCTTC.

V usage is TRBV20-1 and J usage is TRBJ2-1; 8 bases align to TRBD2. Per germline, CDR1 DFQATT and CDR2 SNEGSKA (reference sequence). J was trimmed by 7 bases and V by 6 bases; bases with no gene match: 11. The CDR3 runs 14 residues. The CDR3 loop is CSADIGTRVNEQFF. CDR3 bases: TGCAGTGCAGATATCGGGACTAGGGTTAATGAGCAGTTCTTC.

This clone has ten or more counts. V usage is TRBV19 and J usage is TRBJ1-3; no clear D gene. This CDR3 comprises 13 residues. V lost 5 bases and J 0 bases, leaving 5 bases between the germline ends. CDR1 is LNHDA and CDR2 is SQIVND in the germline V gene (reference sequence). CDR3 sequence (DNA): TGTGCCAGTAGTTTGGGCTCTGGAAACACCATATATTTT. It specifies CASSLGSGNTIYF.

This clone has at least ten counts. This chain connects TRBV27 to TRBJ1-5; no definite D call. The CDR3 spans 9 residues. Germline V gene lookup returns CDR1 MNHEY and CDR2 SMNVEV (reference sequence). V was trimmed by 7 bases and J by 5 bases, leaving 0 bases between them. CDR3 loop: CASNQPQHF. For the CDR3, the DNA is TGTGCCAGCAATCAGCCCCAGCATTTT.

This chain connects TRBV3-1 to TRBJ1-6, with 8 positions matching TRBD1. The CDR3 is made up of 15 amino acids. The V segment lost 4 bases and the J segment 6 bases; nucleotides outside the gene matches: 5. CDR1 and CDR2 (germline): LGHDT, YNNKEL (reference sequence). CDR3 bases: TGTGCCAGCAGCCCACGACAGGGGATTAATTCACCCCTCCACTTT. Protein: CASSPRQGINSPLHF. Combining the CDR3 with reference TRBV3-1 and TRBJ1-6 gives the whole variable domain DTAVSQTPKYLVTQMGNDKSIKCEQNLGHDTMYWYKQDSKKFLKIMFSYNNKELIINETVPNRFSPKSPDKAHLNLHINSLELGDSAVYFCASSPRQGINSPLHFGNGTRLTVT.

This clone has ten or more counts. The chain carries TRBV7-8 and TRBJ2-1; D is undetermined. Germline CDR1 and CDR2: SGHVS and FQNEAQ. The CDR3 extends over 13 amino acids. The V and J ends lost 8 bases and 4 bases respectively, with 12 bases between them. CDR3 in amino acids: CASRNTLYNEQFF. For the CDR3, the DNA is TGTGCCAGCCGAAACACCCTGTACAATGAGCAGTTCTTC.

This clone appeared many times. J is TRBJ2-5 and V is TRBV5-1, with TRBD2 identical over 7 bases. The CDR3 is 14 amino acids. The junction had 4 bases not matched to a gene; V was cut back by 0 bases and J by 5 bases. Germline CDR1 and CDR2: SGHRS and YFSETQ. The CDR3 is CASSLATGGETQYF. The CDR3, as DNA: TGCGCCAGCAGCTTGGCGACGGGGGGTGAGACCCAGTACTTC.

This clone showed up many times. In DNA, the CDR3 is TGCAGTGCTAGAGACCCTCGACAGGGGAACACCGGGGAGCTGTTTTTT. This encodes CSARDPRQGNTGELFF. This chain connects TRBV20-1 to TRBJ2-2, with TRBD1 matching 7 bases. Germline trimming cut 0 bases from V and 1 base from J; bases unmatched to any gene: 5. The CDR3 has 16 residues. From germline, CDR1 is DFQATT and CDR2 SNEGSKA (reference sequence).

Relative to its sample, this clone is medium-sized (0.01 to 0.1%). The genes are TRBV12-3 or TRBV12-4 and TRBJ2-7, with 11 bases that match TRBD2. The CDR3 spans 16 residues. V shed 2 bases and J 1 base; nucleotides not matched to a gene: 4. CDR3 protein: CASSLMLAGGSYEQYF. CDR3 nucleotides: TGTGCCAGCAGTTTAATGCTAGCGGGGGGATCCTACGAGCAGTACTTC.

The rearrangement links TRBV18 to TRBJ2-3; D not certain. Trimming removed 3 bases from V and 4 bases from J, with 8 bases in between. The CDR3 sequence is 13 residues long. Germline V gene data show CDR1 as KGHSH and CDR2 as LQKENI. The CDR3 DNA reads TGTGCCAGCTCACCGACACCGGCAGATACGCAGTATTTT. Protein sequence: CASSPTPADTQYF.

This clone occurred many times. The J gene is TRBJ2-5, the V gene TRBV5-1; TRBD1 might be the D (7 bases). The CDR3 is made up of 15 amino acids. Germline values: CDR1 SGHRS, CDR2 YFSETQ. V was pared by 5 bases and J by 2 bases, with 16 bases between. In nucleotides, the CDR3 is TGCGCCAGCAGTCCCCAGACAGGGAGGCAAGAGACCCAGTACTTC. This translates into CASSPQTGRQETQYF.

This clone came up many times. The chain has TRBV20-1 and TRBJ2-7; D is possibly TRBD1 (5 bases). Trimming took off 5 bases at V and 4 bases at J, with 18 bases between the two ends. The CDR3 is 14 residues long. Germline CDR1 and CDR2: DFQATT and SNEGSKA (reference sequence). CDR3 in DNA: TGCAGTGCTCTAAGGGCCTTGGGGCCGTACGAGCAGTACTTC. This sequence encodes CSALRALGPYEQYF.

This clone was counted a single time. The chain recombines TRBV3-1 with TRBJ2-6, with 8 bases fitting TRBD1. The germline CDR1 and CDR2 sequences are LGHDT and YNNKEL (reference sequence). The ends lost 0 bases at V and 8 bases at J; junction bases unmatched: 15. The CDR3 runs to 19 residues. CDR3: CASSQELRQGRDGTNVLTF. For the CDR3, the DNA is TGTGCCAGCAGCCAAGAGCTGCGACAGGGGCGGGACGGGACCAACGTCCTGACTTTC. The whole variable domain, filled in from reference TRBV3-1 and TRBJ2-6, reads DTAVSQTPKYLVTQMGNDKSIKCEQNLGHDTMYWYKQDSKKFLKIMFSYNNKELIINETVPNRFSPKSPDKAHLNLHINSLELGDSAVYFCASSQELRQGRDGTNVLTFGAGSRLTVL.

This clone was seen at least ten times. The rearrangement uses TRBV24-1 and TRBJ2-3; D unclear. This CDR3 is built from 14 residues. V lost 5 bases and J 8 bases, leaving 16 bases between the germline ends. Per germline, CDR1 KGHDR and CDR2 SFDVKD. The CDR3 DNA reads as TGTGCCACCAGTGTAAACGGCTACTCACCTACGCAGTATTTT. Translating it yields CATSVNGYSPTQYF.

This clone occurred a few times. One junction end disagrees with the germline gene, perhaps due to a read error. V usage is TRBV6-1 and J usage is TRBJ2-7; 10 nucleotides match TRBD2. From germline, CDR1 is MNHNS and CDR2 SASEGT. The CDR3 is 15 residues long. CDR3 protein: CSSSSVLAGFYEQYF. CDR3 sequence (DNA): TGTTCCAGCAGCTCGGTACTAGCGGGATTCTACGAGCAGTACTTC.

This clone is medium-sized. The chain links TRBV7-6 to TRBJ2-7; the match to TRBD2 covers 14 bases. CDR3 length: 16 amino acids. Germline trimming cut 1 base from V and 6 bases from J; bases unmatched to any gene: 5. The germline gives CDR1 SGHVS, CDR2 FNYEAQ. CDR3 in DNA: TGTGCCAGCAGCTTAGGAGGGACTAGCGGGGGCCGCGAGCAGTACTTC. Translated: CASSLGGTSGGREQYF. The full variable domain, with the rest looked up from reference TRBV7-6 and TRBJ2-7, is GAGVSQSPRYKVTKRGQDVALRCDPISGHVSLYWYRQALGQGPEFLTYFNYEAQQDKSGLPNDRFSAERPEGSISTLTIQRTEQRDSAMYRCASSLGGTSGGREQYFGPGTRLTVT.

This clone turned up a few times. The chain is built from TRBV6-7 and TRBJ2-1; 10 bases are shared with TRBD1. TRBV6-7 is sorted into the ORF group, with uncertain function. Trimming removed 0 bases from V and 5 bases from J; junction bases left unmatched: 1. This CDR3 contains 15 residues. The chain's CDR3 is CASSYSGQGNNEQFF. DNA of the CDR3: TGTGCCAGCAGTTACTCGGGACAGGGGAACAATGAGCAGTTCTTC.

This chain uses TRBV18 with TRBJ1-5; 9 bases match TRBD1. V lost 5 bases, J lost 6 bases, and 2 bases stayed unmatched. CDR1 KGHSH and CDR2 LQKENI come from the germline V gene. This CDR3 contains 13 residues. For the CDR3, the DNA is TGTGCCAGCTCATCGGACAGGGGTCAGCCCCAGCATTTT. Its protein is CASSSDRGQPQHF.

V and J are TRBV10-1 and TRBJ2-3, with TRBD2 matching over 9 bases. This CDR3 has 16 amino acids. Germline loops: CDR1 WNHNN, CDR2 SYGVQD (reference sequence). Trimming took 3 bases from V and 10 from J; bases not matched to a gene: 14. CDR3 bases: TGCGCCAGCAGTGACACTCGCGGGGGGGCGACAGCTTCGCAGTATTTT. This sequence encodes CASSDTRGGATASQYF.

In this sample, this clone turned up many times. The gene calls are TRBV2 and TRBJ1-4; the D gene is possibly TRBD1 (6 bases). Trimming shortened V by 3 bases and J by 3 bases, and 14 bases separated the two germline ends. Germline assignment: CDR1 SNHLY and CDR2 FYNNEI. This CDR3 has 16 amino acids. DNA for the CDR3: TGTGCCAGCAGTGATCGGGGGCCTGGGGCTAATGAAAAACTGTTTTTT. Translated, it gives CASSDRGPGANEKLFF. The full variable domain, in which reference TRBV2 and TRBJ1-4 provide the parts outside the CDR3, is EPEVTQTPSHQVTQMGQEVILRCVPISNHLYFYWYRQILGQKVEFLVSFYNNEISEKSEIFDDQFSVERPDGSNFTLKIRSTKLEDSAMYFCASSDRGPGANEKLFFGSGTQLSVL.